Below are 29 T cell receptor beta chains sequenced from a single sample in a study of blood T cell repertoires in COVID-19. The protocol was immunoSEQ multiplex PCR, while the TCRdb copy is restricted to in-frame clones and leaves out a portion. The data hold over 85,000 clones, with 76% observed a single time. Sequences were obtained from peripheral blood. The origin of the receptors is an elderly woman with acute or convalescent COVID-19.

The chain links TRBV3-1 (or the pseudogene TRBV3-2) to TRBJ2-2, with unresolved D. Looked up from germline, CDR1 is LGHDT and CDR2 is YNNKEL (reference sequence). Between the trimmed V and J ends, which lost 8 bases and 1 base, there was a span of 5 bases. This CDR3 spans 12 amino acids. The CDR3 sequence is CASRLNTGELFF. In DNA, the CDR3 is TGTGCCAGCCGACTGAACACCGGGGAGCTGTTTTTT.

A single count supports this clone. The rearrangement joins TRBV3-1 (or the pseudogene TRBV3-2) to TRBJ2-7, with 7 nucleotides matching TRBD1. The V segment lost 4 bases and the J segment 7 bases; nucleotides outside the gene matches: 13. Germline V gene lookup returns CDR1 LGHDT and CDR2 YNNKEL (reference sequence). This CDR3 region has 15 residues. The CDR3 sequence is CASSLLGQSSGEQYF. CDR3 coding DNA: TGTGCCAGCAGCCTGCTGGGACAGTCGTCTGGAGAGCAGTACTTC.

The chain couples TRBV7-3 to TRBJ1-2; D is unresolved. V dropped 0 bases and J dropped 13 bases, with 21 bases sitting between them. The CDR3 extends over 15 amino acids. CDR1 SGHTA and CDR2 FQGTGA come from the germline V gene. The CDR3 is CASSLTSDSQVLRTF. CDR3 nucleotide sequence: TGTGCCAGCAGCTTAACCTCAGATTCCCAGGTTCTACGCACCTTC.

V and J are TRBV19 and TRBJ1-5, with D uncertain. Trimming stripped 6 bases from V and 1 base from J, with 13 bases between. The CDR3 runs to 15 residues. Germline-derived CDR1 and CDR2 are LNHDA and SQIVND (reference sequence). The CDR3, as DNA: TGTGCCAGTAGCACGCTGGGCAGCAGCAATCAGCCCCAGCATTTT. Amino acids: CASSTLGSSNQPQHF.

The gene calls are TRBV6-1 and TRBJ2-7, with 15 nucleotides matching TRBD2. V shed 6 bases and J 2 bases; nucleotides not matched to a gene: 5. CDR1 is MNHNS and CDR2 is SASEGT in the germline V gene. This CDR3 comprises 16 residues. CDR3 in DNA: TGTGCCAGCAGCGAAAGGACTAGCGGGAGGGCCTACGAGCAGTACTTC. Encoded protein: CASSERTSGRAYEQYF.

Here the CDR3 reads CSVNRAVGEQYF. The CDR3 DNA reads TGCAGCGTCAACAGGGCCGTGGGGGAGCAGTACTTC. The rearrangement uses TRBV29-1 and TRBJ2-7, with D perhaps TRBD1 (6 bases). The CDR3 extends over 12 amino acids. The germline V gene has CDR1 SQVTM and CDR2 ANQGSEA. Trimming stripped 6 bases from V and 7 bases from J, with 16 bases between.

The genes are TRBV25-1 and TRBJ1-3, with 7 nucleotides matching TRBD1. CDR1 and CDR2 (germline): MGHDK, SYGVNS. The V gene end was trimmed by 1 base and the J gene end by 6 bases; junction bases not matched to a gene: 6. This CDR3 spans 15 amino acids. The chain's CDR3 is CASSEFRGQKNTIYF. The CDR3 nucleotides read TGTGCCAGCAGTGAATTCCGGGGACAGAAAAACACCATATATTTT.

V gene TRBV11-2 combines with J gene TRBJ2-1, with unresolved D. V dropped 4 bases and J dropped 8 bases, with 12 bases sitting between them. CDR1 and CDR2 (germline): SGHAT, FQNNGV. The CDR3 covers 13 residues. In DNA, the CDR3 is TGTGCCAGCAGCTCTCAGATTCACGATGAGCAGTTCTTC. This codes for CASSSQIHDEQFF.

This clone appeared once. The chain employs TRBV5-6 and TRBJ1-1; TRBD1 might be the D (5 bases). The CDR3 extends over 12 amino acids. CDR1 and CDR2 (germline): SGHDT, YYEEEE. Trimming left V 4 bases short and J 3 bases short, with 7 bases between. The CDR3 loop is CASSRGDTEAFF. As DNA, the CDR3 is TGTGCCAGCAGCCGGGGGGACACTGAAGCTTTCTTT.

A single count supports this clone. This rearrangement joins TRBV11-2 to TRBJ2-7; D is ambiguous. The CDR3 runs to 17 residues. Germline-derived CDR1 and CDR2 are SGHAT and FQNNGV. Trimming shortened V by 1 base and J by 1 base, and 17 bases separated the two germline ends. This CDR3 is CASSLAPYGRLSYEQYF. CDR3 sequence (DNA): TGTGCCAGCAGCTTAGCCCCATATGGGCGTTTATCCTACGAGCAGTACTTC.

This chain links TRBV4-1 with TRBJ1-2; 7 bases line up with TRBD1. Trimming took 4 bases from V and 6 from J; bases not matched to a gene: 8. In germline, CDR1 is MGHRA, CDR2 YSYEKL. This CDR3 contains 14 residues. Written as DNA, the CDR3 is TGCGCCAGCAGCCGAAGTACAGGGGTCCATGGCTACACCTTC. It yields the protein CASSRSTGVHGYTF.

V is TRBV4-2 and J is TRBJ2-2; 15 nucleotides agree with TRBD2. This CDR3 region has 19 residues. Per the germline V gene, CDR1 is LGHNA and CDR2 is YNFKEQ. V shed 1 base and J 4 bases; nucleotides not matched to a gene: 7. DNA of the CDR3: TGTGCCAGCAGCCAAGCCCGGGGACTAGCGGGAGGAGTCACCGGGGAGCTGTTTTTT. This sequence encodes CASSQARGLAGGVTGELFF.

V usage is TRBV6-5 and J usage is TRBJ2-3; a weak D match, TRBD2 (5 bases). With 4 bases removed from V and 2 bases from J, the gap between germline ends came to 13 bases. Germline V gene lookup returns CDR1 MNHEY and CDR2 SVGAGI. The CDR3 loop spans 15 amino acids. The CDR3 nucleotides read TGTGCCAGCAGTTCAATGGGAGCCACCACAGATACGCAGTATTTT. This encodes CASSSMGATTDTQYF.

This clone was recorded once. The CDR3 DNA follows: TGTGCCAGCAGTGGGACAGGGGGGAGCTCCTATAATTCACCCCTCCACTTT. Translating it yields CASSGTGGSSYNSPLHF. The chain carries TRBV6-1 and TRBJ1-6, with TRBD1 matching over 10 bases. The CDR3 length is 17 residues. The germline V gene encodes CDR1 MNHNS and CDR2 SASEGT. Losses at the gene ends were 4 bases for V and 0 bases for J; bases not matched to a gene: 3.

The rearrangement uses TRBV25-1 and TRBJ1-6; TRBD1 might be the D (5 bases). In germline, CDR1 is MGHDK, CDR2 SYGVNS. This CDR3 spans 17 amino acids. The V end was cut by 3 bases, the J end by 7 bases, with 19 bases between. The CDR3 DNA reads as TGTGCCAGCAGTGATCCGGGGCGGGGGGACGACAATTCACCCCTCCACTTT. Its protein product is CASSDPGRGDDNSPLHF.

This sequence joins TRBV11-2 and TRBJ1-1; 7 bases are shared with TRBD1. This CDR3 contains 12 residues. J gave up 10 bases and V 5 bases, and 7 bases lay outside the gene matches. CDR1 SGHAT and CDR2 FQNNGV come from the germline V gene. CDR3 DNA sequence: TGTGCCAGCAGCGGAGACAGGGTGTCAGCTTTCTTT. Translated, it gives CASSGDRVSAFF.

The CDR3 DNA follows: TGTGCCAGCAGCCAAGTTCACAGGGACACAGATACGCAGTATTTT. This encodes CASSQVHRDTDTQYF. The chain couples TRBV14 to TRBJ2-3; TRBD1 is a possible D gene (6 bases). From germline, CDR1 is SGHDN and CDR2 FVKESK. The CDR3 length is 15 residues. V was pared by 1 base and J by 2 bases, with 10 bases between.

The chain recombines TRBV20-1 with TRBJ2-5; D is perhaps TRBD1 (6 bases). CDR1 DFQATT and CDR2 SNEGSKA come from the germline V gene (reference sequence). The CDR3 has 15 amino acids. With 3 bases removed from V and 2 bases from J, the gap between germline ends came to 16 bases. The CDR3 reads CSASRRRTVQETQYF. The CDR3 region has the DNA TGCAGTGCTAGTCGTAGGAGGACAGTACAAGAGACCCAGTACTTC.

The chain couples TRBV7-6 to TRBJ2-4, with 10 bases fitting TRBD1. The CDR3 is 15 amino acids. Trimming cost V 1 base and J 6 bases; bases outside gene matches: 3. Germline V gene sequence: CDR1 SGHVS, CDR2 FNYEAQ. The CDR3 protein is CASSLGQGAGNIQYF. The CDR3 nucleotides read TGTGCCAGCAGCTTAGGACAGGGGGCAGGAAACATTCAGTACTTC.

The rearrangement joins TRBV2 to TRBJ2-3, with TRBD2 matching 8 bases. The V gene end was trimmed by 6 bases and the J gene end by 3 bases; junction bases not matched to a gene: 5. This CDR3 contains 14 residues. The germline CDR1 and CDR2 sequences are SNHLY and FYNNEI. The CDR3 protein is CASSRTSRTDTQYF. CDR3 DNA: TGTGCCAGCAGCCGGACTAGCAGGACAGATACGCAGTATTTT.

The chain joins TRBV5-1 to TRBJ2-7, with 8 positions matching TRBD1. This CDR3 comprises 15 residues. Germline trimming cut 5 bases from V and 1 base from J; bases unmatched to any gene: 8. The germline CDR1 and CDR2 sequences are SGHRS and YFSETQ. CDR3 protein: CASSSLQGVSYEQYF. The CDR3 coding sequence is TGCGCCAGCAGTTCCTTACAGGGGGTTTCCTACGAGCAGTACTTC.

CDR3 coding DNA: TGTGCCAGCAGCCCCATTCGGACTAGCGGGGACAATGAGCAGTTCTTC. It yields the protein CASSPIRTSGDNEQFF. The chain links TRBV9 to TRBJ2-1; TRBD2 matches at 12 bases. This CDR3 comprises 16 residues. Germline values: CDR1 SGDLS, CDR2 YYNGEE. V trimming: 4 bases; J trimming: 5 bases; junction bases outside the gene matches: 7.

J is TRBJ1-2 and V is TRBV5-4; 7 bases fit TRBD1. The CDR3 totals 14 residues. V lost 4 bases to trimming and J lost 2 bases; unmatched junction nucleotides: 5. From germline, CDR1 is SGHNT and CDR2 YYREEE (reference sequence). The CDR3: CASSPRQGNYGYTF. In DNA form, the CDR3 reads TGTGCCAGCAGCCCTCGACAGGGAAACTATGGCTACACCTTC.

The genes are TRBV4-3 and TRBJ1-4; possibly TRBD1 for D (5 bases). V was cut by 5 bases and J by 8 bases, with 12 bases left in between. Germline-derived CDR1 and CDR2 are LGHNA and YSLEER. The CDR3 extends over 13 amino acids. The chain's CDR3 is CASSIGQGEKLFF. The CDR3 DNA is TGCGCCAGCAGCATCGGCCAGGGAGAAAAACTGTTTTTT.

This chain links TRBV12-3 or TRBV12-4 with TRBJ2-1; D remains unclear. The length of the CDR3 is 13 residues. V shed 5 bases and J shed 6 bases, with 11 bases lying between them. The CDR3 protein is CASSPGPINEQFF. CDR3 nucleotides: TGTGCCAGCAGTCCCGGTCCTATCAATGAGCAGTTCTTC.

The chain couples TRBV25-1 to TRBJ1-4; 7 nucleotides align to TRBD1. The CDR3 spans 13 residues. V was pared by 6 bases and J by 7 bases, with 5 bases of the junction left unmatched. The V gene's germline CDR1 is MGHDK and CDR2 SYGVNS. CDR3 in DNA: TGTGCCAGCAGCCGACAGGGTAGTGAAAAACTGTTTTTT. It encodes CASSRQGSEKLFF.

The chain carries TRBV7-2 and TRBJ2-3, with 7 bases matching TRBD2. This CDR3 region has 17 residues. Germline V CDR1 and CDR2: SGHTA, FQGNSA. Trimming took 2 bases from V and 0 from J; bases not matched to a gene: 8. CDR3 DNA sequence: TGTGCCAGCAGCTTACGCCTAGCGGACCTTAGCACAGATACGCAGTATTTT. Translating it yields CASSLRLADLSTDTQYF.

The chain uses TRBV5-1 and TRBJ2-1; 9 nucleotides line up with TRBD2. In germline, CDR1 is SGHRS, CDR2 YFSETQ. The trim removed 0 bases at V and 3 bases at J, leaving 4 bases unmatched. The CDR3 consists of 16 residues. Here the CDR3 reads CASSLAGGRDYNEQFF. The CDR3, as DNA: TGCGCCAGCAGCTTGGCCGGCGGGAGGGACTACAATGAGCAGTTCTTC.

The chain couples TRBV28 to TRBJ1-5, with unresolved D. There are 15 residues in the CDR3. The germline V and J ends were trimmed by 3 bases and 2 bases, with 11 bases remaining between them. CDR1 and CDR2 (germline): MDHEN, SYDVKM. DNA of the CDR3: TGTGCCAGCAGTTTCTCCCGTTTTGGCAATCAGCCCCAGCATTTT. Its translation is CASSFSRFGNQPQHF.